The rows below give T cell receptor beta chains drawn from one sample of a study of Graves' ophthalmopathy and Graves' hyperthyroidism. MiXCR, applied by TCRdb to the multiplex PCR reads, yields one record per CDR3 protein. The sample lists about 210,000 distinct CDR3 sequences, roughly 29% occurring once. The sample was peripheral blood. These receptors were taken from a man aged 50-60 years with Graves' ophthalmopathy. Each CDR3 is given with its conserved first and last residue. The order of the fields is CDR3 DNA, CDR3 protein, clone size, J gene, D gene, V gene. The D gene is left open where the match is weak. Clone sizes are given selectively: once, few, many, or a class where the clone is expanded.

CDR3nt: TGTGCCAGCAGTTACCGGACAGGGGGCTGGGGCTACACCTTC
CDR3aa: CASSYRTGGWGYTF
abundance: .
j_gene: TRBJ1-2
d_gene: TRBD1
v_gene: TRBV6-2/TRBV6-3

CDR3nt: TGTGCCAGCAGTTTTACAGGGGCCCTGAACACCGGGGAGCTGTTTTTT
CDR3aa: CASSFTGALNTGELFF
abundance: many
j_gene: TRBJ2-2
d_gene: TRBD1
v_gene: TRBV27

CDR3nt: TGTGCCAGCGACCCACAGGGGGCGGGCATTCAGTACTTC
CDR3aa: CASDPQGAGIQYF
abundance: .
j_gene: TRBJ2-4
d_gene: TRBD1
v_gene: TRBV6-5

CDR3nt: TGTGCCAGCAGTGAAGCGCGTGGACAGGGGGCGGGCGAGCAGTACTTC
CDR3aa: CASSEARGQGAGEQYF
abundance: medium-sized
j_gene: TRBJ2-7
d_gene: TRBD1
v_gene: TRBV6-1

CDR3nt: TGTGCCAGCAGTGATAACGCACCACCGCAGGACATTCAGTACTTC
CDR3aa: CASSDNAPPQDIQYF
abundance: many
j_gene: TRBJ2-4
d_gene: .
v_gene: TRBV2

CDR3nt: TGCAGTGCTAGAATGGACAGGGATGACACCGGGGAGCTGTTTTTT
CDR3aa: CSARMDRDDTGELFF
abundance: .
j_gene: TRBJ2-2
d_gene: TRBD1
v_gene: TRBV20-1

CDR3nt: TGTGCCAGCAGACCCCTGGTATTCAATCAGCCCCAGCATTTT
CDR3aa: CASRPLVFNQPQHF
abundance: many
j_gene: TRBJ1-5
d_gene: .
v_gene: TRBV28

CDR3nt: TGTGCCAGTAGTATTGAAAGGGGAGCTTTCTTT
CDR3aa: CASSIERGAFF
abundance: many
j_gene: TRBJ1-1
d_gene: .
v_gene: TRBV19

CDR3nt: TGTGCCAGCAGGAACAACAGGGGTGGAGAGACCCAGTACTTC
CDR3aa: CASRNNRGGETQYF
abundance: many
j_gene: TRBJ2-5
d_gene: TRBD1
v_gene: TRBV12-3/TRBV12-4

CDR3nt: TGTGCCAGCAGTTTGTCGGACTTGGGGTACGAGCAGTACTTC
CDR3aa: CASSLSDLGYEQYF
abundance: .
j_gene: TRBJ2-7
d_gene: .
v_gene: TRBV12-3/TRBV12-4

CDR3nt: TGTGCCAGCAGTCCCCGTGAGCCCTACGAGCAGTACTTC
CDR3aa: CASSPREPYEQYF
abundance: many
j_gene: TRBJ2-7
d_gene: .
v_gene: TRBV28

CDR3nt: TGTGCCAGCAGTGTACAGGGGGCGGCTGGCTACACCTTC
CDR3aa: CASSVQGAAGYTF
abundance: .
j_gene: TRBJ1-2
d_gene: TRBD1
v_gene: TRBV28

CDR3nt: TGCAGTGTAACCGGGAGGGCCGGGGAGACCCAGTACTTC
CDR3aa: CSVTGRAGETQYF
abundance: many
j_gene: TRBJ2-5
d_gene: TRBD2
v_gene: TRBV20-1

CDR3nt: TGTGCCAGCAGTCGGGACGGTTATGGCTACACCTTC
CDR3aa: CASSRDGYGYTF
abundance: many
j_gene: TRBJ1-2
d_gene: .
v_gene: TRBV6-2/TRBV6-3

CDR3nt: TGTGCCAGCAGCTTAGGTGGTTGGGATAATTCACCCCTCCACTTT
CDR3aa: CASSLGGWDNSPLHF
abundance: many
j_gene: TRBJ1-6
d_gene: .
v_gene: TRBV11-2

CDR3nt: TGTGCCATCAGTGCACAGGGGTCCCCCTACGAGCAGTACTTC
CDR3aa: CAISAQGSPYEQYF
abundance: .
j_gene: TRBJ2-7
d_gene: TRBD1
v_gene: TRBV10-3

CDR3nt: TGTGCCAGCAGCTTTCTGGCGGGAGGGCCGGAGGAGCTGTTTTTT
CDR3aa: CASSFLAGGPEELFF
abundance: many
j_gene: TRBJ2-2
d_gene: TRBD2
v_gene: TRBV7-2

CDR3nt: TGCAGTTTTTGGATGGATGGCGGCCAAGAGACCCAGTACTTC
CDR3aa: CSFWMDGGQETQYF
abundance: many
j_gene: TRBJ2-5
d_gene: .
v_gene: TRBV20-1

CDR3nt: TGTGCCAGCAGTTACTCGATTCAGGCACGATACACCGGGGAGCTGTTTTTT
CDR3aa: CASSYSIQARYTGELFF
abundance: many
j_gene: TRBJ2-2
d_gene: .
v_gene: TRBV6-2/TRBV6-3

CDR3nt: TGTGCTAGTGGTTTGTCGGCGACAGGGAAGGAGGAGACCCAGTACTTC
CDR3aa: CASGLSATGKEETQYF
abundance: .
j_gene: TRBJ2-5
d_gene: TRBD1
v_gene: TRBV12-5

CDR3nt: TGCAGCGTTGCTCTCGACCTAGCGGGCGAGCAGTACTTC
CDR3aa: CSVALDLAGEQYF
abundance: many
j_gene: TRBJ2-7
d_gene: TRBD2
v_gene: TRBV29-1

CDR3nt: TGTGCCAGCAGTTACTCGCGGGGAAGGACTAGCGGCATTTCCTACGAGCAGTACTTC
CDR3aa: CASSYSRGRTSGISYEQYF
abundance: .
j_gene: TRBJ2-7
d_gene: TRBD2
v_gene: TRBV6-2/TRBV6-3

CDR3nt: TGTGCCAGCAGGGGGCCCAGACCTTCACCCCTCCACTTT
CDR3aa: CASRGPRPSPLHF
abundance: many
j_gene: TRBJ1-6
d_gene: .
v_gene: TRBV28

CDR3nt: TGTGCCAGCAGTTACTCGGACAGGGTGGCCGAGCAGTACTTC
CDR3aa: CASSYSDRVAEQYF
abundance: once
j_gene: TRBJ2-7
d_gene: TRBD1
v_gene: TRBV6-5

CDR3nt: TGTGCCAGCTCACCAAGGACTAGCGGATACCAAGAGACCCAGTACTTC
CDR3aa: CASSPRTSGYQETQYF
abundance: many
j_gene: TRBJ2-5
d_gene: TRBD2
v_gene: TRBV18

CDR3nt: TGTGCCAGCAGTCCTCTTGGGGGCGGGAACACTGAAGCTTTCTTT
CDR3aa: CASSPLGGGNTEAFF
abundance: many
j_gene: TRBJ1-1
d_gene: .
v_gene: TRBV12-3/TRBV12-4

CDR3nt: TGTGCCAGCAGTTCCGACAAGGGGACCTACGAGCAGTACTTC
CDR3aa: CASSSDKGTYEQYF
abundance: many
j_gene: TRBJ2-7
d_gene: .
v_gene: TRBV12-3/TRBV12-4

CDR3nt: TGTGCCAGCAAGCTGGGAAGGAACACTGAAGCTTTCTTT
CDR3aa: CASKLGRNTEAFF
abundance: .
j_gene: TRBJ1-1
d_gene: .
v_gene: TRBV7-2

CDR3nt: TGTGCAGAAAGTCAGGGGCCTACCTACGAGCAGTACTTC
CDR3aa: CAESQGPTYEQYF
abundance: many
j_gene: TRBJ2-7
d_gene: .
v_gene: TRBV2